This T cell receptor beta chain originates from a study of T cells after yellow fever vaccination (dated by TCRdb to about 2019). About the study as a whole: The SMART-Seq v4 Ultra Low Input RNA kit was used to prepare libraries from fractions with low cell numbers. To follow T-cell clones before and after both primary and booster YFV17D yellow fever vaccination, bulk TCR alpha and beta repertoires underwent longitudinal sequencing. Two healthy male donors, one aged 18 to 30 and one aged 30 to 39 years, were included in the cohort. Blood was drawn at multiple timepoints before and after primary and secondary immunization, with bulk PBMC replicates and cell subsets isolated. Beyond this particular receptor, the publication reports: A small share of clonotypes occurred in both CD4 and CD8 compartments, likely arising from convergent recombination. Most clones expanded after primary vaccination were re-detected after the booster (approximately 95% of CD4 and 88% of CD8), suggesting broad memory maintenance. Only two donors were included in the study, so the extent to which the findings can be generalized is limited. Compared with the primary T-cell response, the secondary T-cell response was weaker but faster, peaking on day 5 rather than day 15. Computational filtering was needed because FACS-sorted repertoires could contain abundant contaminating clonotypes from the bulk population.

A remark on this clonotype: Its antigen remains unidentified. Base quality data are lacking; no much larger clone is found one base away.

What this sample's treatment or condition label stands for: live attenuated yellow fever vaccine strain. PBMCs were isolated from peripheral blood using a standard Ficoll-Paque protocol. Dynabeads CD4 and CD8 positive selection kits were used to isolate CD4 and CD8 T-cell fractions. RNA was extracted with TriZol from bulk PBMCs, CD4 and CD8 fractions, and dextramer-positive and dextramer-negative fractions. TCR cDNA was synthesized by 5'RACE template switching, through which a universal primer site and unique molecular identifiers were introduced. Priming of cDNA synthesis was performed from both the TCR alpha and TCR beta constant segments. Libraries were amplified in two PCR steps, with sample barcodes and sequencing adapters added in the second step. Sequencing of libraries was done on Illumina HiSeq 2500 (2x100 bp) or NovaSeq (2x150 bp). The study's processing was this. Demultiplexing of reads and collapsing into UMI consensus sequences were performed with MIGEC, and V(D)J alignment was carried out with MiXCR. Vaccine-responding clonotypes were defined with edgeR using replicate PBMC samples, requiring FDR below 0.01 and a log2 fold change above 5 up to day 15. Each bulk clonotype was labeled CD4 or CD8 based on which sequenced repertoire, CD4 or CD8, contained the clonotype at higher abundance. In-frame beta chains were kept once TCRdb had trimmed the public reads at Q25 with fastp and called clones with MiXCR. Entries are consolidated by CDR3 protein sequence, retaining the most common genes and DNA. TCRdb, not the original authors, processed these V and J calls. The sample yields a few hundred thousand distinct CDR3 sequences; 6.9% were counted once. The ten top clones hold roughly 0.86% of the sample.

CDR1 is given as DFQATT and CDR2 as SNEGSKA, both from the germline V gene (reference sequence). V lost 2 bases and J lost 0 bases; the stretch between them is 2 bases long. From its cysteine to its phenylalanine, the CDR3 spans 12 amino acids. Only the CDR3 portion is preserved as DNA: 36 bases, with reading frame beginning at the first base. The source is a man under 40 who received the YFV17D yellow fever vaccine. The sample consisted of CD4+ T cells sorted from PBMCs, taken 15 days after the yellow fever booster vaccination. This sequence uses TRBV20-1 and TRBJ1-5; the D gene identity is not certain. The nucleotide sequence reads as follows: TGCAGTGCTAGAAATAGCAATCAGCCCCAGCATTTT. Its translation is CSARNSNQPQHF.